This TCR beta chain came from a study of persistence of HIV-infected CD4 T cells. Sequencing used immunoSEQ version 4 in survey mode. Here immunoSEQ multiplex PCR was the method, and the copy in TCRdb shows in-frame clones only, minus some. The sample has about 45,000 clones; about 87% are singletons. About this clone: Its target is not known.

Cells were stimulated nonspecifically with anti-CD3/anti-CD28 magnetic beads. Responding CD4+ T cells were sorted by upregulation of both CD40 ligand and CD69. These HIV-1-infected adults initiated suppressive ART in chronic infection. The starting material was CD4+ T cells sorted from PBMCs after roughly 18-hour stimulation, obtained from a patient who received antiretroviral therapy. The sequence came from an adult woman with HIV who was CMV-seropositive.

CDR3 residues: CASSSGRGGNTEAFF. For the CDR3, the DNA is TGCGCCAGCAGCAGCGGAAGGGGAGGGAACACTGAAGCTTTCTTT. The V and J genes are TRBV5-1 and TRBJ1-1; possible D gene TRBD1, 5 bases. The V end lost 4 bases, the J end lost 1 base, and 14 bases lay between the germline ends. CDR1 SGHRS and CDR2 YFSETQ come from the germline V gene. This CDR3 has 15 amino acids.